This is a list of T cell receptor beta chains from one sample in a study of control samples from healthy donors and cancer patients. Using immunoSEQ multiplex PCR, the repertoire was profiled, and TCRdb retains in-frame clones only, with some absent. This table holds about 94,000 clones, about nine tenths found once. The material sequenced was blood. The origin of the receptors is a woman under 30 in good health. Each CDR3 is given with its conserved first and last residue. A D gene is named only where the DNA matches it firmly. Clone size is shown for a subset of rows, as once, few, many or a class of expanded clone.

V gene,J gene,D gene,clone size,CDR3 length,CDR3 DNA,CDR3 protein
TRBV19,TRBJ1-1,NA,NA,13,TGTGCCAGTAGCACATATACGTACCCTGAAGCTTTCTTT,CASSTYTYPEAFF
TRBV5-1,TRBJ1-1,TRBD1,NA,17,TGCGCCAGCAGCTCCCCCCGGACAGGGAATATGAACACTGAAGCTTTCTTT,CASSSPRTGNMNTEAFF
TRBV6-1,TRBJ1-4,TRBD1,NA,15,TGTGCCAGCAGTGAAGCCGCGACAGGGGCTGAAAAACTGTTTTTT,CASSEAATGAEKLFF
TRBV5-4,TRBJ2-7,TRBD2,NA,16,TGTGCCAGCAGCTTGGTCCCTAGCGGGGGGGCCTACGAGCAGTACTTC,CASSLVPSGGAYEQYF
TRBV27,TRBJ2-7,NA,NA,14,TGTGCCAGCAGTTTAGAAGCAGATACCTACGAGCAGTACTTC,CASSLEADTYEQYF
TRBV5-1,TRBJ1-2,NA,NA,17,TGCGCCAGCAGCCAAATAGGTAGGGATAGAGAATGGCGTGGCTACACCTTC,CASSQIGRDREWRGYTF
TRBV7-9,TRBJ1-1,TRBD1,NA,14,TGTGCCAGCAGCTCGACAGGGGGTCACACTGAAGCTTTCTTT,CASSSTGGHTEAFF
TRBV6-5,TRBJ2-5,TRBD2,NA,15,TGTGCCAGCGCCGACGGGACTAGCGCTGGGGAGACCCAGTACTTC,CASADGTSAGETQYF
TRBV29-1,TRBJ1-1,NA,NA,14,TGCAGCGTTGTTCCGGACACATTGAACACTGAAGCTTTCTTT,CSVVPDTLNTEAFF
TRBV19,TRBJ2-1,TRBD2,NA,18,TGTGCCAGTAGCCGACCTGGGACTAGCGGGGGCCCCTACAATGAGCAGTTCTTC,CASSRPGTSGGPYNEQFF
TRBV2,TRBJ2-3,NA,NA,12,TGTGCCAGCAGTATACTCACAGATACGCAGTATTTT,CASSILTDTQYF
TRBV5-8,TRBJ2-3,TRBD2,NA,16,TGTGCCAGCAGCTTGGGGACTAGCGGGGGGGCAGATACGCAGTATTTT,CASSLGTSGGADTQYF
TRBV13,TRBJ2-3,NA,NA,15,TGTGCCAGCAGTCCTTTTCAGCGGATAACAGATACGCAGTATTTT,CASSPFQRITDTQYF
TRBV11-3,TRBJ2-5,NA,once,15,TGTGCCAGCAGCTTATCATACGGGGCCCAAGAGACCCAGTACTTC,CASSLSYGAQETQYF
TRBV18,TRBJ2-5,NA,NA,14,TGTGCCAGCTCACCTGACGGGAGAATAGAGACCCAGTACTTC,CASSPDGRIETQYF
TRBV5-8,TRBJ2-1,NA,NA,15,TGTGCCAGCAGCTTGGGGAGGCGAGAATCCGTTGAGCAGTTCTTC,CASSLGRRESVEQFF
TRBV4-2,TRBJ2-3,TRBD2,NA,17,TGTGCCAGCAGCCAAGATGGAGAAGCGGGGGGGCCAGATACGCAGTATTTT,CASSQDGEAGGPDTQYF
TRBV11-2,TRBJ1-2,NA,once,17,TGTGCCAGCAGCCCTACCGGGACATCCGCCTCGGGGTATGGCTACACCTTC,CASSPTGTSASGYGYTF
TRBV10-2,TRBJ2-2,TRBD2,once,15,TGCGCCAGCGGAGCGTGGGGCGGGGGCACCGGGGAGCTGTTTTTT,CASGAWGGGTGELFF
TRBV7-2,TRBJ1-2,NA,NA,11,TGTGCCAGCAGCCCGCACGATGGCTACACCTTC,CASSPHDGYTF
TRBV6-5,TRBJ2-7,TRBD2,NA,14,TGTGCCAGCAGTTACGGGGCGGGGGTACACGAGCAGTACTTC,CASSYGAGVHEQYF
TRBV3-1/TRBV3-2,TRBJ1-4,NA,NA,16,TGTGCCAGCAGCCAAGTAAACGAGGGAGCTAATGAAAAACTGTTTTTT,CASSQVNEGANEKLFF
TRBV3-1/TRBV3-2,TRBJ1-5,NA,few,13,TGTGCCAGCAGCCATGTGGGGGGGGAGCCCCAGCATTTT,CASSHVGGEPQHF
TRBV19,TRBJ2-1,NA,NA,15,TGTGCCAGTAGTATATTGTCGGGGGAATACAATGAGCAGTTCTTC,CASSILSGEYNEQFF
TRBV6-5,TRBJ1-2,NA,NA,13,TGTGCCAGCAGGCAGGGAACAAGCTATGGCTACACCTTC,CASRQGTSYGYTF
TRBV12-3/TRBV12-4,TRBJ1-2,NA,NA,12,TGTGCCAGCAGTGTCTCGCAAGGCGGCTACACCTTC,CASSVSQGGYTF
TRBV18,TRBJ1-1,TRBD1,NA,16,TGTGCCAGCTCACCTGGGACAGGGGCGCCTGGGACTGAAGCTTTCTTT,CASSPGTGAPGTEAFF
TRBV14,TRBJ1-1,NA,NA,14,TGTGCCAGCAGCCCGGTCGATAGTTGGGCTGAAGCTTTCTTT,CASSPVDSWAEAFF
TRBV11-2,TRBJ1-2,NA,once,16,TGTGCCAGCAGCTTAGATTTTAGCCGTCCCAACTATGGCTACACCTTC,CASSLDFSRPNYGYTF
TRBV19,TRBJ1-1,TRBD1,NA,16,TGTGCCAGTAGTACACGGGACAGGGGATATCACACTGAAGCTTTCTTT,CASSTRDRGYHTEAFF
TRBV9,TRBJ1-3,TRBD1,NA,15,TGTGCCACCCCCAGGGGGGAGTTAACGGGAAACACCATATATTTT,CATPRGELTGNTIYF
TRBV10-1,TRBJ2-3,NA,NA,14,TGCGCCAGCAGTTACGGGGAGCTCACAGATACGCAGTATTTT,CASSYGELTDTQYF
TRBV5-6,TRBJ2-6,NA,NA,16,TGTGCCAGCAGCTTGTTATTCTCCTCTGGGGCCAACGTCCTGACTTTC,CASSLLFSSGANVLTF
TRBV19,TRBJ2-2,TRBD2,NA,19,TGTGCCAGTAGTATAGGGTTCTGGACTAGCGGGACGAACACCGGGGAGCTGTTTTTT,CASSIGFWTSGTNTGELFF
TRBV10-3,TRBJ1-3,NA,NA,15,TGTGCCATCAGTGAGTCTCGGGGATCTGGAAACACCATATATTTT,CAISESRGSGNTIYF
TRBV19,TRBJ1-1,NA,NA,13,TGTGCCAGTAGTTGGAAGTTTGACACTGAAGCTTTCTTT,CASSWKFDTEAFF
TRBV4-2,TRBJ1-1,NA,few,15,TGTGCCAGCAGCCAAGATTCAGGGATGAACACTGAAGCTTTCTTT,CASSQDSGMNTEAFF
TRBV5-1,TRBJ2-7,TRBD1,NA,16,TGCGCCAGCAGCTTGCTTCCGGACAGGGGCACCTACGAGCAGTACTTC,CASSLLPDRGTYEQYF
TRBV5-1,TRBJ1-1,NA,once,16,TGCGCCAGCAGCTTGGACACCGGGATCCCTCTATCTGAAGCTTTCTTT,CASSLDTGIPLSEAFF
TRBV7-9,TRBJ2-1,NA,NA,13,TGTGCCAGCAGCCCGGCCGAATACAATGAGCAGTTCTTC,CASSPAEYNEQFF